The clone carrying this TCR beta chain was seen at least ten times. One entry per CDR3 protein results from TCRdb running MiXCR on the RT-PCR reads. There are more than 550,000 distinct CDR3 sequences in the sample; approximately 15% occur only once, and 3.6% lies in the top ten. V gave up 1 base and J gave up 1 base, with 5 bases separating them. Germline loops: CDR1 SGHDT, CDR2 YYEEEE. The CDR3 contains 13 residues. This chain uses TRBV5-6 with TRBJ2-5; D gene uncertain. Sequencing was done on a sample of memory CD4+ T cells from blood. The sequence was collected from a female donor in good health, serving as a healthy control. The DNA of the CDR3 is TGTGCCAGCAGCTTGTGGTCCCAAGAGACCCAGTACTTC. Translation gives CASSLWSQETQYF.